This T cell receptor (beta chain) was identified during a study of Ad26.COV2.S vaccination and SARS-CoV-2 variants. The J segment lost 1 base and the V segment lost 6 bases, leaving 14 bases of the junction unmatched. This CDR3 has 17 amino acids. Germline lookup yields CDR1 MNHEY and CDR2 SMNVEV (reference sequence). Regarding treatment: 15 to 20 received Ad26.COV2.S at low or high dose, single or two shots; 5 received placebo; per-sample allocation not given. Collection of the samples took place on day 63 after the first injection of vaccine or placebo. Adults aged 18-55 years in Boston included the donor. Clones were sequenced by immunoSEQ multiplex PCR, and TCRdb holds only the in-frame ones, with some missing. The table lists some 480,000 clones, roughly 89% of them singletons, with 13% in the top ten.

Sequenced here: peripheral blood, sampled in a trial of Ad26.COV2.S vaccine versus placebo. The receptor was derived from a person aged 18-60 years who received the Ad26.COV2.S COVID-19 vaccine or a placebo. This chain joins TRBV27 and TRBJ1-1; 7 bases map to TRBD1. CDR3 bases: TGTGCCAGCAGACACCTCAAGACAGGGCCCCAGAACACTGAAGCTTTCTTT. Translating it yields CASRHLKTGPQNTEAFF.